The rows below give T cell receptor beta chains drawn from one sample of a study of blood T cell repertoires in COVID-19. Using immunoSEQ multiplex PCR, the repertoire was profiled, and TCRdb retains in-frame clones only, with some absent. The sample lists 90,000 to 140,000 clones; roughly 87% were seen once. Sample: peripheral blood. These receptors came from a man aged 50 to 59 with acute or convalescent COVID-19. Each CDR3 is given without its conserved first and last residue.

V	J	CDR3
TRBV19	TRBJ2-7	ASSTLQGANYEQY
TRBV30	TRBJ2-7	AWNRLDSPTREQY
TRBV28	TRBJ2-5	ASSSTSGRVETQY
TRBV27	TRBJ2-2	ASTPHRGANTGELF
TRBV19	TRBJ1-5	ASRADRALNQPQH
TRBV7-2	TRBJ2-4	ASSELAGFQNIQY
TRBV2	TRBJ1-1	ASSRDRGPEAF
TRBV3-1/TRBV3-2	TRBJ2-5	ASSQMTGEYGTQY
TRBV12-2	TRBJ2-5	ASRFPTSGSETQY
TRBV2	TRBJ2-7	ATRQGTSGYYEQY
TRBV11-3	TRBJ2-1	ASSLTATYNEQF
TRBV3-1/TRBV3-2	TRBJ1-4	ASRRSDRDPNEKLF
TRBV10-3	TRBJ2-2	ATTPSGGALGGELF
TRBV5-1	TRBJ1-1	ASSYRQVNTEAF
TRBV6-6	TRBJ2-7	ASSPGTGAISLYEQY
TRBV15	TRBJ2-2	ATSRDQNTGELF
TRBV10-3	TRBJ1-5	AISEGYRERGLGVQPQH
TRBV6-7	TRBJ1-6	ASRSNHQTTFGSPLH
TRBV2	TRBJ1-1	ASSFLRGMGDTEAF
TRBV7-6	TRBJ2-1	ASSPHGSGSQF
TRBV28	TRBJ1-1	ASSSGLNTEAF
TRBV28	TRBJ2-1	AIGTSGRGEQF
TRBV28	TRBJ2-7	ASSLPLGAGYEQY
TRBV7-2	TRBJ1-2	ASRYTGGFGYT
TRBV19	TRBJ1-5	ASEDRANQPQH
TRBV7-9	TRBJ1-4	ASSLRGRANEKLF
TRBV28	TRBJ1-5	ASSSQGVSNQPQH
TRBV12-3/TRBV12-4	TRBJ2-2	ASSRTGELF
TRBV15	TRBJ1-2	ATSSQGDYGYT
TRBV6-5	TRBJ2-7	ASTPLGVYEQY
TRBV12-5	TRBJ1-2	ASGLTGTGYGYT
TRBV24-1	TRBJ2-1	ATSDLPGLAGQSSYNEQF